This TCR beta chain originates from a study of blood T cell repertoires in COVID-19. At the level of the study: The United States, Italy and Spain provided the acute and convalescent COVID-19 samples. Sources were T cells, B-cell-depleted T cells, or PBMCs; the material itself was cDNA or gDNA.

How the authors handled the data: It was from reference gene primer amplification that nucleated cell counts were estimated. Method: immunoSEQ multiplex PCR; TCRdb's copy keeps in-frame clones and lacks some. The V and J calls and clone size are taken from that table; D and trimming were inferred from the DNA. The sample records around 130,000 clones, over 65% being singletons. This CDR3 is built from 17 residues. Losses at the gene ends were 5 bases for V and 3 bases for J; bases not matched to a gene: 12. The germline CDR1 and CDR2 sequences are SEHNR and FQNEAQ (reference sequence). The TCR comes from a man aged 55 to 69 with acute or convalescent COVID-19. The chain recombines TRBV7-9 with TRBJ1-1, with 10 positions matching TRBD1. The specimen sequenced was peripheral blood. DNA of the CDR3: TGTGCCAGCAGCGCCGGGACAGGGGCCTTTAGGGACACTGAAGCTTTCTTT. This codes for CASSAGTGAFRDTEAFF.